The next 21 T cell receptor beta chains were all read from a single sample in a study of shared clonotypes between healthy human individuals. The method was immunoSEQ multiplex PCR; TCRdb's version includes in-frame clones alone and lacks a portion of them. The profile shows about half a million clones, 70% to 80% of them singletons. Sequenced input: PBMCs. These receptor sequences come from a woman aged 40 to 50 in good health. Some clones in this sample may be carry-over from other donors' samples.

This clone came up once. This chain links TRBV28 with TRBJ2-3; TRBD1 aligns across 9 bases. The ends lost 3 bases at V and 2 bases at J; junction bases unmatched: 12. CDR1 is MDHEN and CDR2 is SYDVKM in the germline V gene. CDR3 length: 18 amino acids. CDR3 protein: CASSFPRDRDELTDTQYF. The CDR3 region has the DNA TGTGCCAGCAGTTTTCCCCGGGACAGGGATGAGCTCACAGATACGCAGTATTTT.

The genes are TRBV5-1 and TRBJ1-2, with 12 nucleotides matching TRBD1. The CDR3 length is 18 residues. CDR1 and CDR2 (germline): SGHRS, YFSETQ. V was clipped by 4 bases and J by 6 bases; unmatched bases: 16. CDR3 in amino acids: CASSRGTGGDDGWNGYTF. CDR3 DNA: TGCGCCAGCAGCCGTGGGACAGGGGGCGATGACGGATGGAATGGCTACACCTTC.

The chain combines TRBV7-3 with TRBJ2-6; D uncertain. V lost 1 base to trimming and J lost 2 bases, with 9 bases between them. This CDR3 has 16 amino acids. The germline V gene encodes CDR1 SGHTA and CDR2 FQGTGA. The CDR3 loop reads CASSLMGSTGANVLTF. CDR3 nucleotide sequence: TGTGCCAGCAGCTTAATGGGAAGTACTGGGGCCAACGTCCTGACTTTC.

The chain recombines TRBV18 with TRBJ1-4, with TRBD1 as a possible D gene (5 bases). The CDR3 contains 19 residues. The germline CDR1 and CDR2 sequences are KGHSH and LQKENI. V lost 0 bases, J lost 4 bases, and 21 bases lay in between. The CDR3 loop is CASSPPYGGSVGNNEKLFF. The DNA for the CDR3 is TGTGCCAGCTCACCACCCTACGGGGGATCTGTTGGAAATAATGAAAAACTGTTTTTT.

The rearrangement joins TRBV30 to TRBJ2-1; 16 nucleotides agree with TRBD2. V shed 6 bases, J shed 7 bases, and the junction held 9 bases outside the gene matches. Germline V gene data show CDR1 as GTSNPN and CDR2 as SVGIG (reference sequence). The CDR3 loop spans 16 amino acids. In nucleotides, the CDR3 is TGTGCCTGCCCCGGGACTAGCGGGGGGGGAGGGAATGAGCAGTTCTTC. This translates into CACPGTSGGGGNEQFF. Complete variable domain (other parts from reference TRBV30 and TRBJ2-1): SQTIHQWPATLVQPVGSPLSLECTVEGTSNPNLYWYRQAAGRGLQLLFYSVGIGQISSEVPQNLSASRPQDRQFILSSKKLLLSDSGFYLCACPGTSGGGGNEQFFGPGTRLTVL.

The V and J genes are TRBV11-2 and TRBJ2-2; D is perhaps TRBD2 (5 bases). The germline gives CDR1 SGHAT, CDR2 FQNNGV. Between the trimmed V and J ends, which lost 1 base and 8 bases, there was a span of 11 bases. The CDR3 is 14 amino acids. CDR3 residues: CASSLVRTGGELFF. The CDR3 DNA reads as TGTGCCAGCAGCTTAGTCCGGACTGGGGGGGAGCTGTTTTTT. Supplemented by reference TRBV11-2 and TRBJ2-2, the full variable domain reads EAGVAQSPRYKIIEKRQSVAFWCNPISGHATLYWYQQILGQGPKLLIQFQNNGVVDDSQLPKDRFSAERLKGVDSTLKIQPAKLEDSAVYLCASSLVRTGGELFFGEGSRLTVL.

The chain joins TRBV18 to TRBJ2-4, with 7 nucleotides matching TRBD1. Germline V gene data show CDR1 as KGHSH and CDR2 as LQKENI. V trimming: 5 bases; J trimming: 5 bases; junction bases outside the gene matches: 6. There are 14 residues in the CDR3. This CDR3 is CASSATGVENIQYF. For the CDR3, the DNA is TGTGCCAGCTCAGCCACAGGGGTCGAAAACATTCAGTACTTC.

V usage is TRBV18 and J usage is TRBJ1-5; D uncertain. The germline CDR1 and CDR2 sequences are KGHSH and LQKENI. V was cut by 6 bases and J by 9 bases, with 15 bases left in between. The CDR3 sequence is 13 residues long. The CDR3 loop is CASSTTREGPQHF. The CDR3 bases are TGTGCCAGCTCCACCACACGGGAAGGGCCCCAGCATTTT.

For this clone: This may be a read error: a much more frequent sequence differs by one nucleotide. Other nucleotide sequences in the sample specify the same CDR3. The chain combines TRBV2 with TRBJ1-4; D not certain. Germline V gene sequence: CDR1 SNHLY, CDR2 FYNNEI. V lost 4 bases, J lost 7 bases, and 7 bases lay in between. The CDR3 totals 12 residues. The CDR3 sequence is CASSVILEKLFF. The CDR3 nucleotides are TGTGCCAGCAGTGTGATTCTTGAAAAACTGTTTTTT.

Concerning this clone itself: The sample has other DNA sequences that encode this CDR3 too. This chain links TRBV11-3 with TRBJ2-1, with D perhaps TRBD2 (5 bases). The CDR3 is 13 amino acids. V shed 1 base and J shed 6 bases, with 7 bases lying between them. Germline V gene data show CDR1 as SGHNT and CDR2 as YENEEA. In nucleotides, the CDR3 is TGTGCCAGCAGCTTAGGAGAGGGCAATGAGCAGTTCTTC. This encodes CASSLGEGNEQFF.

The V and J genes are TRBV28 and TRBJ2-5; a weak D match, TRBD1 (5 bases). The germline V gene has CDR1 MDHEN and CDR2 SYDVKM. This CDR3 has 16 amino acids. V lost 2 bases, J lost 1 base, and 14 bases lay in between. The CDR3 DNA reads as TGTGCCAGCAGTTTACCCGACAGTGCCCTCCAAGAGACCCAGTACTTC. It is translated as CASSLPDSALQETQYF.

This CDR3 reads CASSPWSGSYEQYF. The CDR3 bases are TGTGCCAGCAGCCCGTGGAGCGGCTCCTACGAGCAGTACTTC. The chain links TRBV7-2 to TRBJ2-7, with a weak D call TRBD2 (5 bases). The CDR3 is 14 residues long. V lost 5 bases, J lost 0 bases, and 11 bases lay in between. CDR1 and CDR2 from the germline V gene are SGHTA and FQGNSA.

The J gene is TRBJ2-7, the V gene TRBV14; tentative D call: TRBD1 (5 bases). Germline CDR1 is SGHDN and CDR2 is FVKESK. V was clipped by 4 bases and J by 3 bases, with 7 bases between them. The CDR3 is made up of 12 amino acids. For the CDR3, the DNA is TGTGCCAGCAGCCGGGGCAGCTACGAGCAGTACTTC. Residues: CASSRGSYEQYF.

This clone was counted between two and nine times. This CDR3 is also generated by other DNA sequences in the sample. The CDR3 nucleotides read TGTGCCTGGAGTCTCAACACTGAAGCTTTCTTT. Encoded protein: CAWSLNTEAFF. This chain uses TRBV30 with TRBJ1-1; D call uncertain. The germline CDR1 and CDR2 sequences are GTSNPN and SVGIG (reference sequence). CDR3 size: 11 residues. The ends were cut back, 2 bases at V and 2 bases at J, with 3 bases in the middle.

J is TRBJ1-1 and V is TRBV19; D ambiguous. The CDR3 extends over 13 amino acids. V lost 5 bases, J lost 3 bases, and 10 bases lay in between. Germline CDR1 LNHDA, CDR2 SQIVND (reference sequence). The CDR3, as DNA: TGTGCCAGTAGTGGACTATGGGACACTGAAGCTTTCTTT. Translation: CASSGLWDTEAFF.

V usage is TRBV7-2 and J usage is TRBJ2-2; tentatively, D is TRBD2 (6 bases). Trimming took 5 bases from V and 7 from J, leaving 14 bases between them. CDR3 size: 14 residues. Germline assignment: CDR1 SGHTA and CDR2 FQGNSA. CDR3 residues: CASSRDSRGGELFF. CDR3 in DNA: TGTGCCAGCAGCAGGGACTCAAGAGGCGGGGAGCTGTTTTTT.

The rearrangement joins TRBV5-5 to TRBJ2-3; 11 nucleotides align to TRBD1. V was pared by 4 bases and J by 2 bases, with 9 bases of the junction left unmatched. CDR1 and CDR2 (germline): SGHKS, YYEKEE (reference sequence). This CDR3 is 17 amino acids long. DNA of the CDR3: TGTGCCAGCAGCGCCGGGACAGGGGGAAGATCCACAGATACGCAGTATTTT. Translated: CASSAGTGGRSTDTQYF.

Remarks on this clone: A far bigger clonotype differs at one base, so this is likely a read error. Because the CDR3 is missing its conserved closing phenylalanine or tryptophan, this is likely a read error. This sequence joins TRBV5-1 and TRBJ1-2; D gene uncertain. Trimming cost V 0 bases and J 8 bases, with 8 bases left between them. The CDR3 consists of 12 residues. Germline values: CDR1 SGHRS, CDR2 YFSETQ. The DNA for the CDR3 is TGCGCCAGCAGCTTGGGGTCGTTGGGCTACACCCTC. It specifies CASSLGSLGYTL.

The chain combines TRBV19 with TRBJ2-7; 9 bases are a match to TRBD1. The CDR3 has 16 residues. Germline assignment: CDR1 LNHDA and CDR2 SQIVND (reference sequence). V shed 0 bases and J 2 bases; nucleotides not matched to a gene: 5. The CDR3: CASSIEGDRVPYEQYF. The CDR3 DNA reads as TGTGCCAGTAGTATAGAGGGGGACAGGGTCCCCTACGAGCAGTACTTC.

This clone has a single count. The chain joins TRBV28 to TRBJ2-1; D unresolved. Germline CDR1 and CDR2: MDHEN and SYDVKM. CDR3 size: 14 residues. With 7 bases removed from V and 4 bases from J, the gap between germline ends came to 14 bases. This CDR3 reads CASTPPYQYNEQFF. The CDR3 coding sequence is TGTGCCAGCACCCCCCCGTACCAGTACAATGAGCAGTTCTTC. Looking up the rest from reference TRBV28 and TRBJ2-1 gives the full variable domain: DVKVTQSSRYLVKRTGEKVFLECVQDMDHENMFWYRQDPGLGLRLIYFSYDVKMKEKGDIPEGYSVSREKKERFSLILESASTNQTSMYLCASTPPYQYNEQFFGPGTRLTVL.

V usage is TRBV7-3 and J usage is TRBJ2-5, with TRBD2 as a possible D gene (6 bases). Germline lookup yields CDR1 SGHTA and CDR2 FQGTGA. The CDR3 is 16 residues long. V lost 1 base and J 4 bases, leaving 16 bases between the germline ends. The CDR3 DNA reads as TGTGCCAGCAGCTTAAGCGGGACCCCTGATCGAGAGACCCAGTACTTC. This sequence encodes CASSLSGTPDRETQYF.